The source of this T cell receptor beta chain is a study of blood T cells in healthy people across ages. Those donating, healthy Caucasian individuals from Russia, were aged roughly 6 to 95. CDR1 SGHDN and CDR2 FVKESK come from the germline V gene. This CDR3 contains 13 residues. Trimming took off 4 bases at V and 3 bases at J, with 8 bases between the two ends. Sample-barcoded 5' priming and a J-beta primer mix drove a second PCR of roughly 7 to 11 cycles. MiXCR, applied by TCRdb to the 5' RACE reads, yields one record per CDR3 protein. The data contain a few hundred thousand distinct CDR3 sequences, roughly half of them singletons.

The receptor's source is a man in his sixties in good health. The chain couples TRBV14 to TRBJ2-3, with unresolved D. The source material was blood. This CDR3 is CASSLTLTDTQYF. CDR3 nucleotide sequence: TGTGCCAGCAGCCTAACCTTGACAGATACGCAGTATTTT. Complete variable domain (other parts from reference TRBV14 and TRBJ2-3): EAGVTQFPSHSVIEKGQTVTLRCDPISGHDNLYWYRRVMGKEIKFLLHFVKESKQDESGMPNNRFLAERTGGTYSTLKVQPAELEDSGVYFCASSLTLTDTQYFGPGTRLTVL.